This T cell receptor (beta chain) appears in the sequencing data of a study of read filtering for tumor transcriptome and immune sequencing. General observations from the study: The CD138-negative fraction was mixed bone marrow immune cells, not pure T cells.

The library was built from roughly 400 ng RNA with molecular barcoded adaptors for alpha/delta and beta/gamma chains. MiXCR was run by TCRdb on the reads, yielding one entry per CDR3 protein. The data show about 86,000 distinct CDR3 sequences, over 9% seen once. Sampling of bone marrow took place during active disease in every patient. Points on this clonotype: Its specificity is unknown.

The receptor's source is a donor aged 40 or older with multiple myeloma. Sequencing used a population of CD138-negative cells sorted from bone marrow.

The CDR3 sequence is CASRQTSGYTGELFF. In nucleotides, the CDR3 is TGTGCCAGCAGACAGACTAGCGGCTACACCGGGGAGCTGTTTTTT. The V gene is TRBV6-2 or TRBV6-3, the J gene TRBJ2-2; 9 bases fit TRBD2. This CDR3 has 15 residues. Germline V gene data show CDR1 as MNHEY and CDR2 as SVGEGT. V dropped 6 bases and J dropped 3; count of bases not matched to a gene: 5.